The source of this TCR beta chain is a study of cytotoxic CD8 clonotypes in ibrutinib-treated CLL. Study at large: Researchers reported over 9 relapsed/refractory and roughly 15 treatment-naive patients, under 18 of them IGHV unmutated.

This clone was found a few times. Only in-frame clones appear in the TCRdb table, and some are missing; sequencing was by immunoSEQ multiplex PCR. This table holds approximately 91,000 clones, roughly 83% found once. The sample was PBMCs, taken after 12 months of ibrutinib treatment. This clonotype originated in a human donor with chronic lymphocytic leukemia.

CDR3 in amino acids: CASSLGQGAPLHF. The DNA for the CDR3 is TGTGCCAGCAGCTTAGGGCAGGGAGCCCCCCTCCACTTT. The gene calls are TRBV7-9 and TRBJ1-6; D may be TRBD1 (5 bases). The germline V gene encodes CDR1 SEHNR and CDR2 FQNEAQ (reference sequence). Deletions cut 1 base from V and 13 bases from J, with 11 bases between. The CDR3 sequence is 13 residues long.